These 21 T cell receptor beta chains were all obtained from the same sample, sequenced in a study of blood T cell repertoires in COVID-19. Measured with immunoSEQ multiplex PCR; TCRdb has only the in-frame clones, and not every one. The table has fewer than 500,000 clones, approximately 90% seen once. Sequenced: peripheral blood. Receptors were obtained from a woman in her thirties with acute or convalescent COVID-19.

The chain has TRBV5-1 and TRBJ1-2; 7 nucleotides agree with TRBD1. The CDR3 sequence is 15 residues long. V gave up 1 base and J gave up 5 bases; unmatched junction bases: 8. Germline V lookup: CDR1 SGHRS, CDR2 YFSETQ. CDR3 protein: CASSLRGGDGYGYTF. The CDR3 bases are TGCGCCAGCAGCTTGCGAGGGGGCGATGGGTATGGCTACACCTTC.

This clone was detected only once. CDR3 protein: CASSSRGSNYGYTF. The CDR3 DNA follows: TGTGCCAGCAGCTCCCGGGGGTCTAACTATGGCTACACCTTC. The J gene is TRBJ1-2, the V gene TRBV5-4, with D tentatively TRBD1 (5 bases). This CDR3 has 14 residues. V lost 3 bases to trimming and J lost 0 bases, with 9 bases between them. Germline CDR1 is SGHNT and CDR2 is YYREEE (reference sequence).

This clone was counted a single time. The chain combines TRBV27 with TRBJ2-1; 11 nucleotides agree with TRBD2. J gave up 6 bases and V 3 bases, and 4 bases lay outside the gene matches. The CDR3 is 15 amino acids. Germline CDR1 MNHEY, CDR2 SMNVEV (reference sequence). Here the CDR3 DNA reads TGTGCCAGCAGTTTTAGCGGGGGGGCGATCAATGAGCAGTTCTTC. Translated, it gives CASSFSGGAINEQFF.

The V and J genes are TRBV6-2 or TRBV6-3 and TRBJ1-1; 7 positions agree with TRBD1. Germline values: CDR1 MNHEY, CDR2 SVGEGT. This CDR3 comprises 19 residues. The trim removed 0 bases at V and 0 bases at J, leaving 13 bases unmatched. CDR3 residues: CASSYSGRQGTPMNTEAFF. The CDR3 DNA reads TGTGCCAGCAGTTACTCGGGACGACAGGGTACCCCCATGAACACTGAAGCTTTCTTT.

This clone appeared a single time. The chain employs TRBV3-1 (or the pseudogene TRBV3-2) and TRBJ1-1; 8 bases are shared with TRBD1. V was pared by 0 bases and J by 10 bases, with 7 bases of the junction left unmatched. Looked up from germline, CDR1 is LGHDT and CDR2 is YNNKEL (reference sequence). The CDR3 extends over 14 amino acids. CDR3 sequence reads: CASSQEAGGGGAFF. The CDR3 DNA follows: TGTGCCAGCAGCCAAGAAGCAGGGGGCGGCGGAGCTTTCTTT.

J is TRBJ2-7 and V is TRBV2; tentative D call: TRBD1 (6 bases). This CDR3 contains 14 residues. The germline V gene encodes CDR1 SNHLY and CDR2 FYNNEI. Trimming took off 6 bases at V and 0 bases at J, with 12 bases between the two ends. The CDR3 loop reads CASRSDRYSYEQYF. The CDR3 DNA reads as TGTGCCAGCAGGTCCGACAGGTACTCCTACGAGCAGTACTTC.

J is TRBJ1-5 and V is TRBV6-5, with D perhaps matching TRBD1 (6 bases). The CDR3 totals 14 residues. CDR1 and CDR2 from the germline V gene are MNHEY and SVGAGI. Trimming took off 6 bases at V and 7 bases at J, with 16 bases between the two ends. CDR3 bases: TGTGCCAGCAGCCGTAACAGGGATTTGCAGCCCCAGCATTTT. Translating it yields CASSRNRDLQPQHF.

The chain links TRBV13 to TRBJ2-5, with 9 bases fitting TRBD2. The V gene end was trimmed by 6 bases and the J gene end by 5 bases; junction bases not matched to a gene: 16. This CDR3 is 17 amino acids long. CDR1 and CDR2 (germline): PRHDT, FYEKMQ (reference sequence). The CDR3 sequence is CASSSQGSGGTRETQYF. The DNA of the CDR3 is TGTGCCAGCAGTAGTCAGGGTAGCGGGGGTACGAGGGAGACCCAGTACTTC.

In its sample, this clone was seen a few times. The CDR3 is CATEQGNTEAFF. DNA for the CDR3: TGTGCCACTGAACAGGGGAACACTGAAGCTTTCTTT. V gene TRBV7-9 combines with J gene TRBJ1-1; D might be TRBD1 (6 bases). Germline CDR1 SEHNR, CDR2 FQNEAQ (reference sequence). The CDR3 runs to 12 residues. V was trimmed by 10 bases and J by 1 base, leaving 10 bases between them. Looking up the rest from reference TRBV7-9 and TRBJ1-1 gives the full variable domain: DTGVSQNPRHKITKRGQNVTFRCDPISEHNRLYWYRQTLGQGPEFLTYFQNEAQLEKSRLLSDRFSAERPKGSFSTLEIQRTEQGDSAMYLCATEQGNTEAFFGQGTRLTVV.

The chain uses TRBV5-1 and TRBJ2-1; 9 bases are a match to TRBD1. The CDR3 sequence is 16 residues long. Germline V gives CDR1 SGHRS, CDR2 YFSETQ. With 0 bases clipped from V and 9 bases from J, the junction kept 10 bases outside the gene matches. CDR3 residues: CASSLDPGQGVFEQFF. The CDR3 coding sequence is TGCGCCAGCAGCTTGGACCCGGGACAGGGAGTGTTTGAGCAGTTCTTC.

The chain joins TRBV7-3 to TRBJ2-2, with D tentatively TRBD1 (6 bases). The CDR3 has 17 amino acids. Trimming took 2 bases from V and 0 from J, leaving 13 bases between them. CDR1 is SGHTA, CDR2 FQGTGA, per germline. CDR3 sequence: CASSLLGGAANTGELFF. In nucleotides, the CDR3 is TGTGCCAGCAGCTTATTAGGGGGTGCCGCGAACACCGGGGAGCTGTTTTTT.

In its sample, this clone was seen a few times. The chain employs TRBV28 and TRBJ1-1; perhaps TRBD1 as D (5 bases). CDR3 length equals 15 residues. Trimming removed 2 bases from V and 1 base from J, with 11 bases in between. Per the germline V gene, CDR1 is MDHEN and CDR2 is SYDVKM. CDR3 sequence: CASSLHGGENTEAFF. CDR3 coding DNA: TGTGCCAGCAGTTTACACGGGGGAGAGAACACTGAAGCTTTCTTT.

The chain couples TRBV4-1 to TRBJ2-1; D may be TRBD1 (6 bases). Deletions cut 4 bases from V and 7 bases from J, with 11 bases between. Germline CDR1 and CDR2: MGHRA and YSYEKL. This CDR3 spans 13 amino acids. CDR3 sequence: CASSPDRFNEQFF. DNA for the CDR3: TGCGCCAGCAGCCCGGACAGATTTAATGAGCAGTTCTTC.

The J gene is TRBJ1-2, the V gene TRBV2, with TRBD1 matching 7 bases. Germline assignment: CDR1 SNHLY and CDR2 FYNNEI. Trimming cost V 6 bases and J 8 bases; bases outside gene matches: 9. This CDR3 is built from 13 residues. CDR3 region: CASRSGGIYGYTF. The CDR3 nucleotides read TGTGCCAGCAGGTCAGGGGGGATCTACGGCTACACCTTC.

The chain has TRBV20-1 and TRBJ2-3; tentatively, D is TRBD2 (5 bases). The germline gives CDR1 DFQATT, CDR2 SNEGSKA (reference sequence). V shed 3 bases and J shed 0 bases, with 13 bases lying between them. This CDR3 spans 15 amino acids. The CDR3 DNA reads TGCAGTGCTAGTTTTGAGGGTAGGAGCACAGATACGCAGTATTTT. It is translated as CSASFEGRSTDTQYF.

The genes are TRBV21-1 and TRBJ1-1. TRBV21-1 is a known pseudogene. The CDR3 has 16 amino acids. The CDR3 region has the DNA TGTGCCAGCAGAGGGGACCGGGACTCCCAGAACACTGAAGCTTTCTTT. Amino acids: CASRGDRDSQNTEAFF.

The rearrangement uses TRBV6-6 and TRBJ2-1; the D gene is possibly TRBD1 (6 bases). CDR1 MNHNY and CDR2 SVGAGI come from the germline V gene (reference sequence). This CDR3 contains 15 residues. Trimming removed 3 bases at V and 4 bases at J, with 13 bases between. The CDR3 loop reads CASSYTLTGYNEQFF. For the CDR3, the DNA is TGTGCCAGCAGTTATACTCTGACAGGTTACAATGAGCAGTTCTTC.

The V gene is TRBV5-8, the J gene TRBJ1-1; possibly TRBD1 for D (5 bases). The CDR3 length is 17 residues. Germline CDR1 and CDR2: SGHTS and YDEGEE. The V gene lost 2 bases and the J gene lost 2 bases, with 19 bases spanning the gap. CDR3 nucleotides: TGTGCCAGCAGCTTATCGTTGGAGGGGACGTTTAACACTGAAGCTTTCTTT. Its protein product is CASSLSLEGTFNTEAFF.

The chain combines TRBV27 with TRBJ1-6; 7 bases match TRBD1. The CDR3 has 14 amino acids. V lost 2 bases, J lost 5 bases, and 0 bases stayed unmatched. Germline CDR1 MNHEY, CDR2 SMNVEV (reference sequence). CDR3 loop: CASSLQGDNSPLHF. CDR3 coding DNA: TGTGCCAGCAGTTTACAGGGGGATAATTCACCCCTCCACTTT.

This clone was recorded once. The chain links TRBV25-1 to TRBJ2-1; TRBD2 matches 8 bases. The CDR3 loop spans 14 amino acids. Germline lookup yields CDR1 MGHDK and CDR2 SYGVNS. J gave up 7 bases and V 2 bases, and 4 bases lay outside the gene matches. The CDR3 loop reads CASSEGTRSNEQFF. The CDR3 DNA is TGTGCCAGCAGTGAAGGGACTAGAAGTAATGAGCAGTTCTTC.

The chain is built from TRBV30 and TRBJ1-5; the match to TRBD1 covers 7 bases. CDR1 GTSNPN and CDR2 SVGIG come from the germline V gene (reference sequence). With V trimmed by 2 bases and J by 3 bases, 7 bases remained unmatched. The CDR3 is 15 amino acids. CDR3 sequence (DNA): TGTGCCTGGAGTATTCCCGGGACAGCCAATCAGCCCCAGCATTTT. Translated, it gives CAWSIPGTANQPQHF.